The source of this TCR beta chain is a study of blood T cell repertoires in COVID-19. Study in general: In each case, the material was cDNA or gDNA derived from T cells, B-cell-depleted T cells, or PBMCs.

Here immunoSEQ multiplex PCR was the method, and the copy in TCRdb shows in-frame clones only, minus some. The sample has 120,000 or so clones, around 82% seen once. CDR1 and CDR2 (germline): ENHRY, SYGVKD. CDR3 length: 12 residues. Trimming pared 11 bases from V and 4 bases from J, leaving 14 bases between. The receptor comes from an elderly man with active or convalescent COVID-19. V is TRBV10-3 and J is TRBJ1-2; maybe TRBD1 (6 bases). Input material: peripheral blood. CDR3 DNA sequence: TGTGCCTCCGAGGGAGGGGGCTATGGCTACACCTTC. Translation: CASEGGGYGYTF.